The rows below give T cell receptor beta chains drawn from one sample of a study of T cell changes during pregnancy in multiple sclerosis. Repertoires were generated with immunoSEQ multiplex PCR, while TCRdb's copy carries only in-frame clones and drops some. The table has roughly 100,000 clones, about 91% seen once. The sequencing here drew on peripheral blood, taken after pregnancy. These receptors were collected from a female donor with multiple sclerosis, enrolled in a pregnancy study. Both conserved end residues are part of each CDR3. The D gene is left open where the match is weak. The size field is filled for only some rows; it gives once, few, many or a size class.

clone_size j_call d_call v_call cdr3_length cdr3_aa cdr3_nt
NA TRBJ2-7 TRBD1 TRBV19 14 CASSIGQGAYEQYF TGTGCCAGTAGTATAGGACAGGGGGCTTACGAGCAGTACTTC
NA TRBJ1-1 NA TRBV4-2 15 CASSQDRRGGTEAFF TGTGCCAGCAGCCAAGATCGCCGAGGGGGTACTGAAGCTTTCTTT
NA TRBJ1-3 NA TRBV18 17 CASSAFRLGESGNTIYF TGTGCCAGCTCTGCCTTTAGGCTCGGGGAGTCTGGAAACACCATATATTTT
NA TRBJ1-1 NA TRBV7-9 13 CASSLGVTEKTVF TGTGCCAGCAGCTTAGGGGTTACGGAGAAGACGGTCTTT
NA TRBJ1-3 TRBD1 TRBV7-8 15 CASSPFRGSGNTIYF TGTGCCAGCAGCCCATTCAGGGGGTCTGGAAACACCATATATTTT
NA TRBJ2-5 NA TRBV28 16 CASSFLVTPEGETQYF TGTGCCAGCAGTTTTCTTGTCACCCCGGAGGGTGAGACCCAGTACTTC
NA TRBJ1-1 TRBD1 TRBV27 13 CASSIQGAPEAFF TGTGCCAGCAGTATCCAGGGGGCGCCTGAAGCTTTCTTT
NA TRBJ2-3 TRBD2 TRBV4-3 15 CASSQDRGDTDTQYF TGCGCCAGCAGCCAAGATCGGGGGGACACAGATACGCAGTATTTT
few TRBJ2-5 NA TRBV5-1 11 CASSQQETQYF TGCGCCAGCAGCCAACAAGAGACCCAGTACTTC
NA TRBJ2-7 NA TRBV10-3 15 CAISDTGTYSYEQYF TGTGCCATCAGTGATACCGGGACTTACTCCTACGAGCAGTACTTC
NA TRBJ2-1 NA TRBV7-9 13 CASSLEGGNEQFF TGTGCCAGCAGCTTAGAAGGGGGCAATGAGCAGTTCTTC
NA TRBJ1-2 TRBD1 TRBV19 12 CASSSGTDGYTF TGTGCCAGTAGTTCCGGGACAGATGGCTACACCTTC
once TRBJ1-1 NA TRBV7-9 13 CASSLDQGTEAFF TGTGCCAGCAGCTTAGATCAGGGCACTGAAGCTTTCTTT
NA TRBJ2-7 NA TRBV27 12 CASRSRLYEQYF TGTGCCAGCAGGAGCCGTCTCTACGAGCAGTACTTC
NA TRBJ2-2 TRBD1 TRBV2 15 CASLRRTGGTGELFF TGTGCCAGTCTCAGGAGGACAGGGGGCACCGGGGAGCTGTTTTTT
NA TRBJ1-2 NA TRBV29-1 11 CSAEGAEGYTF TGCAGCGCCGAAGGGGCGGAGGGCTACACCTTC
NA TRBJ2-3 NA TRBV5-4 14 CASSLVGGGDTQYF TGTGCCAGCAGCTTGGTGGGGGGAGGTGATACGCAGTATTTT
NA TRBJ1-2 NA TRBV7-3 14 CASSLFGGNYGYTF TGTGCCAGCAGCTTATTCGGCGGGAACTATGGCTACACCTTC
NA TRBJ2-1 TRBD2 TRBV6-5 15 CASSYSGLAGEEQFF TGTGCCAGCAGTTACTCGGGTCTAGCGGGAGAGGAGCAGTTCTTC
NA TRBJ1-2 NA TRBV7-2 15 CASSFQMRGGNGYTF TGTGCCAGCAGCTTCCAAATGCGGGGGGGAAATGGCTACACCTTC
NA TRBJ1-5 NA TRBV6-1 14 CASASARVGQPQHF TGTGCCAGTGCCTCCGCCAGGGTGGGTCAGCCCCAGCATTTT
NA TRBJ2-5 NA TRBV11-2 14 CASNLGTFQETQYF TGTGCCAGCAACTTAGGGACTTTTCAAGAGACCCAGTACTTC
NA TRBJ1-1 TRBD1 TRBV4-2 16 CASSQGTGQWLAEAFF TGTGCCAGCAGCCAAGGGACAGGACAGTGGCTGGCTGAAGCTTTCTTT
NA TRBJ2-3 NA TRBV7-3 14 CASAGGQITDTQYF TGTGCCAGCGCCGGGGGTCAGATCACAGATACGCAGTATTTT
NA TRBJ2-1 TRBD2 TRBV28 13 CASNQAGDNEQFF TGTGCCAGCAACCAAGCGGGGGACAATGAGCAGTTCTTC
NA TRBJ2-2 TRBD2 TRBV19 17 CASSINLLAGDTGELFF TGTGCCAGTAGTATTAATTTGCTAGCGGGAGACACCGGGGAGCTGTTTTTT
NA TRBJ1-1 NA TRBV13 14 CASSLGQTNTEAFF TGTGCCAGCAGCTTAGGACAGACGAACACTGAAGCTTTCTTT